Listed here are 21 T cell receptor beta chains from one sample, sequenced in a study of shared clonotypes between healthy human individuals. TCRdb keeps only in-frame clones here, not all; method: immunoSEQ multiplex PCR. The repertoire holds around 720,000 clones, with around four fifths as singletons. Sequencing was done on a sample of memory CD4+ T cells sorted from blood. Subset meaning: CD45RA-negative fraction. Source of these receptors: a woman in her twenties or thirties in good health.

The CDR3 DNA reads TGCGCCAGCAGCTTACTTGGGACGGCGAACACCGGGGAGCTGTTTTTT. Amino acids: CASSLLGTANTGELFF. The V and J genes are TRBV5-1 and TRBJ2-2, with D possibly being TRBD1 or TRBD2 (5 bases each). V lost 2 bases, J lost 0 bases, and 11 bases lay in between. Germline values: CDR1 SGHRS, CDR2 YFSETQ. This CDR3 region has 16 residues.

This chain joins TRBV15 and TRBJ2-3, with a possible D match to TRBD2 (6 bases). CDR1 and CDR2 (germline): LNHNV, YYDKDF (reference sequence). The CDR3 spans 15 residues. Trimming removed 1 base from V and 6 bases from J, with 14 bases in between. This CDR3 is CATSRVLGEADTQYF. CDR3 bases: TGTGCCACCAGCAGAGTGTTGGGGGAGGCCGATACGCAGTATTTT.

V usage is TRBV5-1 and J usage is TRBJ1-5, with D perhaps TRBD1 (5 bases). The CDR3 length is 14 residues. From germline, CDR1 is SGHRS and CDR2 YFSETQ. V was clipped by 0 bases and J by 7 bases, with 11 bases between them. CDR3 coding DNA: TGCGCCAGCAGCTTGGGGGGGACGGGCCAGCCCCAGCATTTT. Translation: CASSLGGTGQPQHF.

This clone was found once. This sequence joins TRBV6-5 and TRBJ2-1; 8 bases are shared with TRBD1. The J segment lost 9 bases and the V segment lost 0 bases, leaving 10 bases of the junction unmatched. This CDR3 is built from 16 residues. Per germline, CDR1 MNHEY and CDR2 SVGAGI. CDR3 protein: CASSYSGRQGAGEQFF. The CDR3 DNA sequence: TGTGCCAGCAGTTACTCGGGGCGGCAGGGGGCCGGTGAGCAGTTCTTC.

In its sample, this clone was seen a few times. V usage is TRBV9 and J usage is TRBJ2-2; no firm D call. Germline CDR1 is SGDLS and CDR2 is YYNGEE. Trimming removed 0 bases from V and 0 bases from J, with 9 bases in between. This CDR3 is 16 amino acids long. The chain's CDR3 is CASSVAVNANTGELFF. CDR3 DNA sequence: TGTGCCAGCAGCGTAGCCGTAAATGCGAACACCGGGGAGCTGTTTTTT.

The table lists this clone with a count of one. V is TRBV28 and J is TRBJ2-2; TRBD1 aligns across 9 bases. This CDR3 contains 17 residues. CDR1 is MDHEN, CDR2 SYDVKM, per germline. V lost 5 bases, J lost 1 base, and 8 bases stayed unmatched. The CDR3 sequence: CASSVQGAGMNTGELFF. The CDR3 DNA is TGTGCCAGCAGTGTACAGGGGGCGGGGATGAACACCGGGGAGCTGTTTTTT.

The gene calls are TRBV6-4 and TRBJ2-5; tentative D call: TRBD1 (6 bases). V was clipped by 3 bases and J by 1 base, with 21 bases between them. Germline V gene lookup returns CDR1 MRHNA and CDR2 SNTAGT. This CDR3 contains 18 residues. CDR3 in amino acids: CASSDCLVSPGVQETQYF. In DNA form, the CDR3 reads TGTGCCAGCAGTGATTGCTTAGTTTCGCCAGGGGTCCAAGAGACCCAGTACTTC.

CDR3: CASSLELAGVQTQYF. The CDR3 DNA follows: TGTGCCAGCAGCTTAGAACTAGCGGGAGTACAGACCCAGTACTTC. The rearrangement joins TRBV7-7 to TRBJ2-5, with 11 bases that match TRBD2. This CDR3 is built from 15 residues. CDR1 is SSHAT, CDR2 FNYEAQ, per germline (reference sequence). V shed 1 base, J shed 6 bases, and the junction held 4 bases outside the gene matches.

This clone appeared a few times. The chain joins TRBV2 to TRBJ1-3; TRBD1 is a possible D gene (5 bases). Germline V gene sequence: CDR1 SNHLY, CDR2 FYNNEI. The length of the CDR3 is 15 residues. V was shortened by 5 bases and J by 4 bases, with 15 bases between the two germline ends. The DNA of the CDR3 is TGTGCCAGCAGTCCATTAAGGGGCTTAGGAAACACCATATATTTT. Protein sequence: CASSPLRGLGNTIYF.

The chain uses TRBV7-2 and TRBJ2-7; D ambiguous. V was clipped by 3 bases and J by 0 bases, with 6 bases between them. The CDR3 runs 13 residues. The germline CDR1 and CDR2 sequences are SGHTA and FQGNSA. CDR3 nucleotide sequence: TGTGCCAGCAGCTTGGCTAACTCCTACGAGCAGTACTTC. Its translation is CASSLANSYEQYF.

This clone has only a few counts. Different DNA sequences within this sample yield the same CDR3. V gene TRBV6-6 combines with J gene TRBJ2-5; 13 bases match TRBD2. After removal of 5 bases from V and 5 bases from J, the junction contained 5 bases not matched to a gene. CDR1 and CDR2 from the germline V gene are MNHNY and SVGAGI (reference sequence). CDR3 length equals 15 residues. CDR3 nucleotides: TGTGCCAGCAGTACCGGACTAGCGGGAGTGGAGACCCAGTACTTC. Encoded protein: CASSTGLAGVETQYF.

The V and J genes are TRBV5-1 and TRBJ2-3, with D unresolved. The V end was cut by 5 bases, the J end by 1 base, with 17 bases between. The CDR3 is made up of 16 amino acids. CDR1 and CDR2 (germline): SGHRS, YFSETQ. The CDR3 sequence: CASSQLASSRTDTQYF. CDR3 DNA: TGCGCCAGCAGTCAACTGGCGAGTTCCCGCACAGATACGCAGTATTTT.

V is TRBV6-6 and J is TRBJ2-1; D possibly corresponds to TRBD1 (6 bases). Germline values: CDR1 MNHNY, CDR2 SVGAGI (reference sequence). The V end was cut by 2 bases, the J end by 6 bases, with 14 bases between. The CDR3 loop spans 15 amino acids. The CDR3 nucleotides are TGTGCCAGCAGTTACAGGGGGACAAGAGGCAATGAGCAGTTCTTC. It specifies CASSYRGTRGNEQFF.

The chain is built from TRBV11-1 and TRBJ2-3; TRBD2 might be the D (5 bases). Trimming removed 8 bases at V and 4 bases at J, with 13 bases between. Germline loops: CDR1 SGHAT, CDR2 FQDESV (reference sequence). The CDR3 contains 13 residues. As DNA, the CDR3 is TGTGCCAGCTCTGAGGGAGTGGCAGATACGCAGTATTTT. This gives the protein CASSEGVADTQYF.

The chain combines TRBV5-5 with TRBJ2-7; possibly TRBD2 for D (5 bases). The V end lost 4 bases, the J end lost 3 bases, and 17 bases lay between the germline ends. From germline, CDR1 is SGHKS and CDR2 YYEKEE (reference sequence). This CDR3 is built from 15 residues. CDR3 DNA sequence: TGTGCCAGCAGCGTGGAGGACCAATCGGTCTACGAGCAGTACTTC. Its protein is CASSVEDQSVYEQYF.

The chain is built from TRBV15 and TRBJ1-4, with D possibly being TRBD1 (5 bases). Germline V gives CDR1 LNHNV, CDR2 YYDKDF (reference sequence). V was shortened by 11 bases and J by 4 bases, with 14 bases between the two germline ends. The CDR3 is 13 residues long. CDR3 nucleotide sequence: TGTGCCGGACAAGCGGGGCGTAATGAAAAACTGTTTTTT. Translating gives CAGQAGRNEKLFF.

The CDR3 spells CATSQVGSGYTF. The CDR3 region has the DNA TGTGCCACCTCACAGGTTGGGAGTGGCTACACCTTC. The V call is TRBV28, the J call TRBJ1-2; D is perhaps TRBD1 (5 bases). V was shortened by 10 bases and J by 7 bases, with 16 bases between the two germline ends. The germline CDR1 and CDR2 sequences are MDHEN and SYDVKM. This CDR3 region has 12 residues.

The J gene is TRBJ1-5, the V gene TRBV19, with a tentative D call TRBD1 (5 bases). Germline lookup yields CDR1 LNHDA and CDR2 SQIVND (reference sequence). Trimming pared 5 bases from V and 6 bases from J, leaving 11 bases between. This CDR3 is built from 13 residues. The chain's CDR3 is CASSVWGRQPQHF. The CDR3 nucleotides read TGTGCCAGTAGTGTGTGGGGACGTCAGCCCCAGCATTTT.

CDR3 protein: CASSRDTGELFF. The DNA of the CDR3 is TGCGCCAGCAGTCGGGACACCGGGGAGCTGTTTTTT. The V gene is TRBV23-1, the J gene TRBJ2-2; D not resolved. TRBV23-1 is placed among ORFs of uncertain function. The V end lost 4 bases, the J end lost 3 bases, and 3 bases lay between the germline ends. This CDR3 has 12 amino acids.

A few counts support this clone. CDR3 sequence (DNA): TGTGCCAGCTCACCAGGAACGGTTTACTATGAGCAGTTCTTC. This encodes CASSPGTVYYEQFF. The chain carries TRBV18 and TRBJ2-1; no firm D call. This CDR3 is built from 14 residues. Germline loops: CDR1 KGHSH, CDR2 LQKENI. Trimming took off 2 bases at V and 8 bases at J, with 13 bases between the two ends.

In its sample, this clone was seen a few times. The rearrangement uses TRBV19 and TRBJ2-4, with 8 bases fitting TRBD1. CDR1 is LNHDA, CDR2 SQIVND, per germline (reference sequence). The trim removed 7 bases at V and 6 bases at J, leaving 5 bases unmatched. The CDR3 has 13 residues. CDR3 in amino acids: CASNTGQANIQYF. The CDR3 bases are TGTGCCAGTAATACGGGACAGGCAAACATTCAGTACTTC. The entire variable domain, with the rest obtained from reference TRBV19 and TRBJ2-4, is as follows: DGGITQSPKYLFRKEGQNVTLSCEQNLNHDAMYWYRQDPGQGLRLIYYSQIVNDFQKGDIAEGYSVSREKKESFPLTVTSAQKNPTAFYLCASNTGQANIQYFGAGTRLSVL.